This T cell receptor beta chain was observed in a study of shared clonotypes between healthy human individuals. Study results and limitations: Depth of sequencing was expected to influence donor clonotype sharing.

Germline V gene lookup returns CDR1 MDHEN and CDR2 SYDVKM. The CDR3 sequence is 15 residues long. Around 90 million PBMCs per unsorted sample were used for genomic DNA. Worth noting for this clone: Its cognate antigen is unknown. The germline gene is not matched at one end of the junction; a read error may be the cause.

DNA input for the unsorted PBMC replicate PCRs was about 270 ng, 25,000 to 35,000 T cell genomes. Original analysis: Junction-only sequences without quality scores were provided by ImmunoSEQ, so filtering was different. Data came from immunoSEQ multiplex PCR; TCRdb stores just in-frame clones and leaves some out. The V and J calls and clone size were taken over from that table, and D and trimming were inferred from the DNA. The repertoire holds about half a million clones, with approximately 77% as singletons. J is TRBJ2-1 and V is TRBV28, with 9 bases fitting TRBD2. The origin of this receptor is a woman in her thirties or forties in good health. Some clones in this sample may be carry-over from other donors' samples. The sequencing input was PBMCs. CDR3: CASSLAGGPRNEQFF. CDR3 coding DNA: TGTGCTAGCAGTTTGGCGGGAGGGCCGAGGAATGAGCAGTTCTTC.